This T cell receptor beta chain comes out of a study of vaccination and CD4 T cells after COVID-19. Sample treatment: roughly 10-day PBMC culture with coronavirus spike peptide pools or control peptides (ViraFEST assay). Before Alpha, Beta and Delta appeared in the US, convalescents tested positive (March–December 2020). This CDR3 is built from 15 residues. V was trimmed by 1 base and J by 4 bases, leaving 8 bases between them. Germline V lookup: CDR1 SGHTA, CDR2 FQGNSA. As concerns this clonotype: Antigen unknown.

An Oncomine TCR Beta short-read assay was used to sequence the DNA from cultured CD4+ T cells. Genomic DNA was isolated from CD4+ T cells that had been cultured. In TCRdb, the PCR reads were re-called with MiXCR into one record per CDR3 protein. The sample has about 20,000 distinct CDR3 sequences, over 50% seen once. The receptor was isolated from a human donor who had recovered from COVID-19. The gene calls are TRBV7-2 and TRBJ1-6; D not resolved. The specimen comprised CD4+ T cells from blood, cultured in vitro, sampled before SARS-CoV-2 vaccination. DNA of the CDR3: TGTGCCAGCAGCTTAGAACCGGATTATAATTCACCCCTCCACTTT. This sequence encodes CASSLEPDYNSPLHF.